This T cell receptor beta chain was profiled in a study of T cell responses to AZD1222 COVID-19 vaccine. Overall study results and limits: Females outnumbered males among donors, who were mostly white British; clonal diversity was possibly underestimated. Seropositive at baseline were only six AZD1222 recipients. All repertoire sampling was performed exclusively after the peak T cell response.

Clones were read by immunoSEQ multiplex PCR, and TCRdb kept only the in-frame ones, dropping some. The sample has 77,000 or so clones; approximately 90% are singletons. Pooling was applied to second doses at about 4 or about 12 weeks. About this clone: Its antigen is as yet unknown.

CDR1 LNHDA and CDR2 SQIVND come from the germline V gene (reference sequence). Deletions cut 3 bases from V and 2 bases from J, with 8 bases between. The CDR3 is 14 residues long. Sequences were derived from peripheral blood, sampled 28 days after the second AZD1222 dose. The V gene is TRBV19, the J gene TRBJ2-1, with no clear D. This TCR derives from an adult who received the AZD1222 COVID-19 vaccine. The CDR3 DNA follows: TGTGCCAGTAGTATTTCAATGACCTACAATGAGCAGTTCTTC. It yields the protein CASSISMTYNEQFF.